The clone carrying this T cell receptor (beta chain) is labeled as medium-sized (0.01 to 0.1%). The antigen is undetermined. These data come from a study of T cell repertoires in aging, cancer and after chemotherapy. Study summary: About 8.9 million TCR reads made up the full dataset. General study results and limits: Loss of evenness, beyond lost richness, contributed to age-related TCR diversity decline in cancer patients. Across the chemotherapy interval, each cancer cohort showed higher median generation probability, suggesting thymic rebound.

Peripheral blood genomic DNA, not sorted cells or RNA, was the template. V lost 5 bases to trimming and J lost 7 bases; unmatched junction nucleotides: 8. Per germline, CDR1 LNHDA and CDR2 SQIVND (reference sequence). CDR3 length: 14 residues. TRB rearrangements spanning V, D and J were amplified using mixed TRB-A/B primers. Via MiXCR, TCRdb re-called the multiplex PCR reads, giving one row per CDR3 protein. The data hold about 6,000 distinct CDR3 sequences, with approximately 24% observed a single time. This receptor was taken from a human donor in good health. Specimen: blood. This chain connects TRBV19 to TRBJ1-5, with 7 bases identical to TRBD1. The CDR3, as DNA: TGTGCCAGTAGTTCTACAGGGGATGGACAGCCCCAGCATTTT. Its translation: CASSSTGDGQPQHF.